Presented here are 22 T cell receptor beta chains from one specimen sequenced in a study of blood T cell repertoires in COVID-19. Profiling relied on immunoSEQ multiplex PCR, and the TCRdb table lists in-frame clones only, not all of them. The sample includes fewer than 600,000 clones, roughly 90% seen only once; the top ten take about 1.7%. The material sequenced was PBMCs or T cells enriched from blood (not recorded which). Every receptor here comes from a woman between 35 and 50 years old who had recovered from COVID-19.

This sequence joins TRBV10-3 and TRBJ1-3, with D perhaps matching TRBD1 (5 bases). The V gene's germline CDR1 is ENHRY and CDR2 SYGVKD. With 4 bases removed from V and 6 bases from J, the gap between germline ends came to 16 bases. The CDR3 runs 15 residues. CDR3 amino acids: CAISGGRAGPNTIYF. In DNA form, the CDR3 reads TGTGCCATCAGTGGCGGCAGGGCAGGCCCAAACACCATATATTTT.

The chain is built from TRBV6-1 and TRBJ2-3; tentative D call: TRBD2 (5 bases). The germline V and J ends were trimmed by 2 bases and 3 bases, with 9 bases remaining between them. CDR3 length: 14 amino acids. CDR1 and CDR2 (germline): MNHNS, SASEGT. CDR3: CASSELLATDTQYF. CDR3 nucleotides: TGTGCCAGCAGTGAACTCCTAGCTACAGATACGCAGTATTTT.

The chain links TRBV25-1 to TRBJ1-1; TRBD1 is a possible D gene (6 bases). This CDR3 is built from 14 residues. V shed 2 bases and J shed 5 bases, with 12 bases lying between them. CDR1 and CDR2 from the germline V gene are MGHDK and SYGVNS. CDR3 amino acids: CASSETGRLTEAFF. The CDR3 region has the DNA TGTGCCAGCAGTGAAACAGGGAGACTTACTGAAGCTTTCTTT.

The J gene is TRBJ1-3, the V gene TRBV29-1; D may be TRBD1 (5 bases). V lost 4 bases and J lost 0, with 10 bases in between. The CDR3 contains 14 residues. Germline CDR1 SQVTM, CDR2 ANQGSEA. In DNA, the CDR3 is TGCAGCGTTGCCGGCGGGACCTCTGGAAACACCATATATTTT. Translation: CSVAGGTSGNTIYF.

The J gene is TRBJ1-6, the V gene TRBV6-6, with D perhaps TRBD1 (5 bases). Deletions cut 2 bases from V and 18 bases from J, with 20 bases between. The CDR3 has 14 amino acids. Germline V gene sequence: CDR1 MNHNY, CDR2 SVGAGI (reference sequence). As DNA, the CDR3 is TGTGCCAGCAGTTACCCCGGTGAGGACCAGGGTGGCCACTTT. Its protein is CASSYPGEDQGGHF.

CDR3 region: CAGTSGNLDEQFF. CDR3 coding DNA: TGTGCCGGAACTAGCGGGAATCTCGATGAGCAGTTCTTC. The V and J genes are TRBV30 and TRBJ2-1; the match to TRBD2 covers 10 bases. The CDR3 is 13 amino acids. V trimming: 8 bases; J trimming: 8 bases; junction bases outside the gene matches: 9. The germline V gene encodes CDR1 GTSNPN and CDR2 SVGIG (reference sequence).

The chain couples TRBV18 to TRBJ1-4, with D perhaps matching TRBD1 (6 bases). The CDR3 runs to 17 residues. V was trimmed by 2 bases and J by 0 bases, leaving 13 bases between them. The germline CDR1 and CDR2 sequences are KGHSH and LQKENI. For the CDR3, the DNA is TGTGCCAGCTCACCAATTGGGACACTTTCAACTAATGAAAAACTGTTTTTT. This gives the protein CASSPIGTLSTNEKLFF.

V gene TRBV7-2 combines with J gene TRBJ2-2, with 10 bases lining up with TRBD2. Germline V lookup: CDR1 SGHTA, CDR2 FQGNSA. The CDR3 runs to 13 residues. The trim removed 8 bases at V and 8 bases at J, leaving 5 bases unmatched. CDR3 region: CASSAGGPGELFF. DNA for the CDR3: TGTGCCAGCTCAGCGGGAGGGCCAGGGGAGCTGTTTTTT.

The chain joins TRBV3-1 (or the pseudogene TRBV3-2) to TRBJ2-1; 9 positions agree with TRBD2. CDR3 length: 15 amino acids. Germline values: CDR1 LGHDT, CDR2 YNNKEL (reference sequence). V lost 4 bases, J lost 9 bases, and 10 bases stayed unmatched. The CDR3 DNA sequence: TGTGCCAGCAGCCTATCTAGCGGGGAGATCAGTGAGCAGTTCTTC. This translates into CASSLSSGEISEQFF.

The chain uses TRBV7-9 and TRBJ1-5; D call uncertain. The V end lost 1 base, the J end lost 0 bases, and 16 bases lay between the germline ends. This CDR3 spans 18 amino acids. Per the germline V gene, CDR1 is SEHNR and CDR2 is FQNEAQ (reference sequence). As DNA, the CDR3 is TGTGCCAGCAGCTTAGTCCGCAATATAGCCTATAGCAATCAGCCCCAGCATTTT. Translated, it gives CASSLVRNIAYSNQPQHF.

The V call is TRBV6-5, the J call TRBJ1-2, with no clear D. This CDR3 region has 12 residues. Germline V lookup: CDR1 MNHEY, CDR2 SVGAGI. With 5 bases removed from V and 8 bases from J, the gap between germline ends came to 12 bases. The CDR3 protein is CASSHQELGYTF. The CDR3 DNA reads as TGTGCCAGCAGTCATCAGGAATTGGGCTACACCTTC.

The CDR3 sequence is CASSSAGGPFRTGELFF. CDR3 sequence (DNA): TGTGCCAGTAGCTCCGCGGGAGGGCCTTTTCGGACCGGGGAGCTGTTTTTT. The V and J genes are TRBV19 and TRBJ2-2; TRBD2 matches at 9 bases. This CDR3 is 17 amino acids long. With V trimmed by 6 bases and J by 5 bases, 13 bases remained unmatched. Per germline, CDR1 LNHDA and CDR2 SQIVND (reference sequence).

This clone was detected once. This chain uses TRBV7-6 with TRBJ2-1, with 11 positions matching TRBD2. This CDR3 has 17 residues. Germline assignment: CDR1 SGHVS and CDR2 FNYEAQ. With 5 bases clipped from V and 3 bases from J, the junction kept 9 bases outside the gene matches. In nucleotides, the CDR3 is TGTGCCAGCAGCCCTCTCGGACTAGCGGGTTTCTACAATGAGCAGTTCTTC. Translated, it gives CASSPLGLAGFYNEQFF.

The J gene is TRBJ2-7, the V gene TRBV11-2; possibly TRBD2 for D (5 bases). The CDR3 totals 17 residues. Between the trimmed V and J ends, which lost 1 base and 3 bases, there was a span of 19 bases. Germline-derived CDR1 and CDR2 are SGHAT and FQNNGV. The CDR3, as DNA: TGTGCCAGCAGCTTAGTTCTATCGGTTGAGGGCCTCTACGAGCAGTACTTC. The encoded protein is CASSLVLSVEGLYEQYF.

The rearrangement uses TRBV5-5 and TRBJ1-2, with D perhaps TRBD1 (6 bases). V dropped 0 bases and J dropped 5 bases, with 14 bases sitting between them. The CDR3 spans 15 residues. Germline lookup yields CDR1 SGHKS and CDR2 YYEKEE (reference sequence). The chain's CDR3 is CASSLAGGELYGYTF. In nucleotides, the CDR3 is TGTGCCAGCAGCTTGGCGGGGGGCGAGCTTTATGGCTACACCTTC.

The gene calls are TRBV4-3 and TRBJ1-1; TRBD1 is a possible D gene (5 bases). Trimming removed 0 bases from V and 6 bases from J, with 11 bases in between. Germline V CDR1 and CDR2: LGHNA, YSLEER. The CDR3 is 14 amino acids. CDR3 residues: CASSQDGGWAEAFF. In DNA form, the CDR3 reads TGCGCCAGCAGCCAAGATGGGGGGTGGGCTGAAGCTTTCTTT.

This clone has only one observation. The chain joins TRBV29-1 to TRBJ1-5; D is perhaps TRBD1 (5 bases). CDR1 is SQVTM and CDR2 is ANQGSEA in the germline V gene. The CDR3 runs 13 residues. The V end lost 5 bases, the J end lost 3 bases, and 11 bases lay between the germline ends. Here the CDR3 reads CSVRQGVNQPQHF. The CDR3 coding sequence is TGCAGCGTTAGACAAGGGGTCAATCAGCCCCAGCATTTT.

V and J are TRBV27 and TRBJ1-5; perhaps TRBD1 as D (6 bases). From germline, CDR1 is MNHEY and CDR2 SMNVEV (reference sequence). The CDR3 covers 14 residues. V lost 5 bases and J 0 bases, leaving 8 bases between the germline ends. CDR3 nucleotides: TGTGCCAGCAGTACCAGGGGTAGCAATCAGCCCCAGCATTTT. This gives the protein CASSTRGSNQPQHF.

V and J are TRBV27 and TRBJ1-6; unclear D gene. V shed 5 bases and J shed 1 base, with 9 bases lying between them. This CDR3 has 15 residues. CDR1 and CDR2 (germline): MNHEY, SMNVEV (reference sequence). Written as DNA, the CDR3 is TGTGCCAGCAGTGTGGCAGGATCCTATAATTCACCCCTCCACTTT. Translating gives CASSVAGSYNSPLHF.

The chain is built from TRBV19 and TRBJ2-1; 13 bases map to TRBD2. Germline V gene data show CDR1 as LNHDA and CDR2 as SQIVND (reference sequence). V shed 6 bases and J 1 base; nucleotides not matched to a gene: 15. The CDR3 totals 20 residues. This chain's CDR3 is CASSSRQQTSGRLSYNEQFF. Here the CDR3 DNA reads TGTGCCAGTAGCTCACGCCAACAGACTAGCGGGAGGCTATCCTACAATGAGCAGTTCTTC. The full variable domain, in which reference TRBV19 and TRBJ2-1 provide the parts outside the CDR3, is DGGITQSPKYLFRKEGQNVTLSCEQNLNHDAMYWYRQDPGQGLRLIYYSQIVNDFQKGDIAEGYSVSREKKESFPLTVTSAQKNPTAFYLCASSSRQQTSGRLSYNEQFFGPGTRLTVL.

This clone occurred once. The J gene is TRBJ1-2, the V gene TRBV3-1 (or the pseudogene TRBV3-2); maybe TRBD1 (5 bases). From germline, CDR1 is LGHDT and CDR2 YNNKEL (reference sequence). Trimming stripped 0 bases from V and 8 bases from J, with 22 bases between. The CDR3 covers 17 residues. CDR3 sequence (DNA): TGTGCCAGCAGCCAAGACCCCCTCCAGGGTTTTTACGACGGCTACACCTTC. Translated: CASSQDPLQGFYDGYTF.

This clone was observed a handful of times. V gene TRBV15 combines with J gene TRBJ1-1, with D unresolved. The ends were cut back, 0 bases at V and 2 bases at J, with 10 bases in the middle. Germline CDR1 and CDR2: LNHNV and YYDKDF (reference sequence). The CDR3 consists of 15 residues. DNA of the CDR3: TGTGCCACCAGCAGAGATTTGAGCCCTAACACTGAAGCTTTCTTT. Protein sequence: CATSRDLSPNTEAFF.